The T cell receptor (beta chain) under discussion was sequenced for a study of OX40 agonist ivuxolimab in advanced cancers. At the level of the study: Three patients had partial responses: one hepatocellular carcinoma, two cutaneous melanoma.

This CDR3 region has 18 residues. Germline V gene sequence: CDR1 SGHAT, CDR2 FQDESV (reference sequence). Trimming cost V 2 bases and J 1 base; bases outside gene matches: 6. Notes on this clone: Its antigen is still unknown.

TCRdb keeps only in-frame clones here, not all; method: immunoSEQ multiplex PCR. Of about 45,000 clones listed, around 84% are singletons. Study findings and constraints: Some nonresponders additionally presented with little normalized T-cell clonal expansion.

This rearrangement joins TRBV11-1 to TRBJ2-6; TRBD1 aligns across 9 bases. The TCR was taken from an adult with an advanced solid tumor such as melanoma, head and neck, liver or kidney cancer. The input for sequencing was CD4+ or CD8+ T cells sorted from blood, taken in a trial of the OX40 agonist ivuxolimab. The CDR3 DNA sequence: TGTGCCAGCAGCTTAAGAGGACAGGGGAGTTCTGGGGCCAACGTCCTGACTTTC. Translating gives CASSLRGQGSSGANVLTF.